This is a list of T cell receptor beta chains from one sample in a study of breast tumors, draining lymph nodes, adjacent tissues. In TCRdb, the multiplex PCR reads were re-called with MiXCR into one record per CDR3 protein. Of about 180,000 distinct CDR3 sequences detected, 25% to 40% appear once; the ten largest clones hold around 3.5%. Sequencing was done on a sample of axillary lymph node tissue. The receptors shown here come from a female donor with breast cancer. Some clones in this sample may be carry-over from other donors' samples. The CDR3 runs from the conserved cysteine through the conserved F or W. The D gene is left open where the match is weak. For some rows the clone size is stated as once, few or many, or as a class when expanded; others skip it.

j_call,v_call,d_call,clone_size,cdr3_aa,cdr3_nt
TRBJ2-7,TRBV10-3,-,many,CAISKTGTPYEQYF,TGTGCCATCAGCAAGACAGGTACCCCTTACGAGCAGTACTTC
TRBJ1-5,TRBV18,-,many,CASSPQQNSNQPQHF,TGTGCCAGCTCACCACAACAGAATAGCAATCAGCCCCAGCATTTT
TRBJ2-7,TRBV27,-,-,CASTGRGTYEQYF,TGTGCCAGCACCGGGCGGGGTACCTACGAGCAGTACTTC
TRBJ1-1,TRBV7-9,-,many,CASSLVPRPEAFF,TGTGCCAGCAGCTTAGTTCCCCGGCCTGAAGCTTTCTTT
TRBJ2-1,TRBV20-1,-,many,CSASGSYNEQFF,TGCAGTGCTAGCGGGAGTTACAATGAGCAGTTCTTC
TRBJ1-6,TRBV9,-,many,CASSVGQLNSPLHF,TGTGCCAGCAGCGTAGGGCAGTTAAATTCACCCCTCCACTTT
TRBJ1-2,TRBV6-5,-,few,CASSYSNRGTYGYTF,TGTGCCAGCAGTTACTCGAATCGGGGGACCTATGGCTACACCTTC
TRBJ2-1,TRBV10-3,-,many,CAISDSGRSSYNEQFF,TGTGCCATCAGTGACTCCGGGAGATCCTCCTACAATGAGCAGTTCTTC
TRBJ2-7,TRBV12-3/TRBV12-4,TRBD2,many,CASSTASGYEQYF,TGTGCCAGCTCAACGGCTAGCGGGTACGAGCAGTACTTC
TRBJ1-2,TRBV20-1,TRBD1,-,CSARPSNGQGYNGYTF,TGCAGTGCTAGACCCTCCAACGGACAGGGGTATAATGGCTACACCTTC
TRBJ1-2,TRBV29-1,TRBD1,many,CSATFAGQGYYGYTF,TGCAGCGCCACCTTCGCGGGACAGGGATACTATGGCTACACCTTC
TRBJ2-2,TRBV6-4,-,many,CASRQGEAGELFF,TGTGCCAGCAGACAAGGGGAAGCCGGGGAGCTGTTTTTT
TRBJ2-7,TRBV9,-,-,CASSPSGRGGEQSF,TGTGCCAGCAGCCCAAGCGGGCGGGGCGGCGAGCAGTCCTTC
TRBJ1-5,TRBV20-1,TRBD1,many,CSARRSRDRVSNQPQHF,TGCAGTGCCCGAAGGTCTAGGGACAGAGTTAGCAATCAGCCCCAGCATTTT
TRBJ2-1,TRBV18,-,many,CASSPGWGDEQFF,TGTGCCAGCTCACCAGGGTGGGGGGATGAGCAGTTCTTC
TRBJ1-2,TRBV6-2/TRBV6-3,-,-,CATSMLNLNYGYTF,TGTGCCACCAGTATGTTGAACCTTAACTATGGCTACACCTTC
TRBJ1-5,TRBV2,TRBD1,-,CASSLGDRGHSPQHF,TGTGCCAGCTCTCTCGGGGACAGGGGGCATTCACCCCAGCATTTT
TRBJ1-5,TRBV24-1,-,many,CATSEPGSSQPQHF,TGTGCCACCAGTGAGCCGGGCTCTAGTCAGCCCCAGCATTTT
TRBJ1-2,TRBV2,-,-,CASSGRGADHGYTF,TGTGCCAGCAGTGGTCGTGGGGCTGACCATGGCTACACCTTC
TRBJ1-3,TRBV28,-,-,CASTSRANSGNTIYF,TGTGCCAGTACTTCGCGGGCAAACTCTGGAAACACCATATATTTT
TRBJ2-7,TRBV6-5,-,-,CASSYSRQNYGYEQYF,TGTGCCAGCAGTTACTCTAGGCAAAACTATGGCTACGAGCAGTACTTC
TRBJ2-4,TRBV6-5,TRBD2,many,CATAGVAKNIQYF,TGTGCCACCGCGGGGGTGGCCAAAAACATTCAGTACTTC
TRBJ2-3,TRBV7-3,TRBD2,-,CASSLRSPSGRTEPQYF,TGTGCCAGCAGCTTAAGATCCCCAAGCGGGAGGACAGAACCGCAGTATTTT
TRBJ1-6,TRBV6-6,-,many,CASIKDRGRAGSVGNSPLHF,TGTGCCAGTATCAAAGATCGGGGGCGCGCGGGTTCTGTAGGGAATTCACCCCTCCACTTT
TRBJ1-5,TRBV7-4,-,-,CASRMLRGRNQPQHF,TGTGCCAGCAGGATGCTGCGGGGTCGCAATCAGCCCCAGCATTTT
TRBJ2-6,TRBV3-1,-,-,CASSQDRANVLTF,TGTGCCAGCAGCCAAGATAGGGCCAACGTCCTGACTTTC
TRBJ2-2,TRBV6-6,-,-,CASSYGQRELFF,TGTGCCAGCAGTTACGGACAGCGGGAGCTGTTTTTT
TRBJ1-6,TRBV3-1,-,many,CASRRNNSPLHF,TGTGCCAGCAGGCGAAACAATTCACCCCTCCACTTT
TRBJ2-7,TRBV15,-,many,CATSSSTPRVGSVGGEQYF,TGTGCCACCAGCAGCTCAACCCCCAGGGTCGGTTCTGTCGGGGGAGAGCAGTACTTC
TRBJ1-3,TRBV20-1,TRBD1,many,CSATGDRRNTIYF,TGCAGTGCTACCGGGGACAGGCGAAACACCATATATTTT
TRBJ2-1,TRBV24-1,-,many,CATSERTPGDYNEQFF,TGTGCCACCAGTGAGAGGACCCCCGGTGACTACAATGAGCAGTTCTTC
TRBJ2-1,TRBV12-3/TRBV12-4,TRBD2,many,CASNPTGTNNEQFF,TGTGCCAGCAATCCGACCGGGACTAACAATGAGCAGTTCTTC
TRBJ2-2,TRBV24-1,-,many,CATSDLNAGGGTGELFF,TGTGCCACCAGTGATTTAAATGCCGGGGGTGGCACCGGGGAGCTGTTTTTT
TRBJ2-7,TRBV20-1,TRBD2,many,CSASLLAGHYEQYF,TGCAGTGCTAGCCTACTAGCGGGCCACTACGAGCAGTACTTC
TRBJ1-1,TRBV5-1,-,-,CASRPGTANTEAFF,TGCGCCAGCAGGCCGGGGACGGCGAACACTGAAGCTTTCTTT
TRBJ2-4,TRBV7-8,TRBD1,few,CASSSPGQGQLAKNIQYF,TGTGCCAGCAGTTCTCCGGGACAGGGACAACTAGCCAAAAACATTCAGTACTTC
TRBJ1-1,TRBV6-1,-,-,CASSLMGNTEAFF,TGTGCCAGCAGCCTCATGGGGAACACTGAAGCTTTCTTT
TRBJ1-2,TRBV28,TRBD1,-,CASRDNTGGGGGYTF,TGTGCCAGCAGAGATAATACAGGGGGAGGCGGCGGCTACACCTTC
TRBJ2-2,TRBV6-5,-,many,CASRRVTGELFF,TGTGCCAGCAGGCGGGTGACCGGGGAGCTGTTTTTT
TRBJ1-4,TRBV15,-,many,CATSRPTFANEKLFF,TGTGCCACCAGCAGACCCACCTTCGCTAATGAAAAACTGTTTTTT
TRBJ2-6,TRBV12-3/TRBV12-4,-,-,CASTPGLSSGANVLTF,TGTGCCAGCACCCCTGGGCTGAGCTCTGGGGCCAACGTCCTGACTTTC
TRBJ1-1,TRBV12-3/TRBV12-4,-,few,CASWQGVAAFF,TGTGCCAGCTGGCAGGGCGTCGCAGCTTTCTTT
TRBJ2-7,TRBV9,TRBD1,-,CASSLLRSGTGTSEQYF,TGCGCCAGCAGCTTACTCAGATCCGGGACAGGGACCTCCGAGCAGTACTTC
TRBJ1-2,TRBV20-1,-,many,CVSGGQLYGYTF,TGCGTAAGCGGCGGGCAGCTCTATGGCTACACCTTC
TRBJ2-1,TRBV27,TRBD1,many,CASSTGGAYNEQFF,TGTGCCAGCAGTACAGGGGGCGCGTACAATGAGCAGTTCTTC
TRBJ2-2,TRBV4-2,-,many,CASSLYGGGTSDANTGELFF,TGTGCCAGCAGCCTCTATGGTGGGGGTACTAGTGACGCGAACACCGGGGAGCTGTTTTTT
TRBJ2-7,TRBV18,TRBD1,many,CASSPGTGDYEQYF,TGTGCCAGCTCACCAGGGACAGGTGACTACGAGCAGTACTTC
TRBJ2-7,TRBV7-8,-,many,CASRRGKSYEQYF,TGTGCCAGCAGACGAGGGAAATCCTACGAGCAGTACTTC
TRBJ1-2,TRBV2,TRBD1,once,CASSFGTGYGYTF,TGTGCCAGCAGCTTTGGGACAGGATATGGCTACACCTTC
TRBJ2-2,TRBV9,TRBD2,-,CASSEVSGGTNTGELFF,TGTGCCAGCAGCGAGGTTAGCGGGGGGACGAACACCGGGGAGCTGTTCTTT
TRBJ2-7,TRBV29-1,-,-,CSVAGPGSYEQYF,TGCAGCGTTGCGGGGCCGGGCTCCTACGAGCAGTACTTC
TRBJ2-1,TRBV10-3,TRBD2,-,CAISEPAGGALNEQFF,TGTGCCATCAGTGAGCCCGCGGGGGGGGCCTTGAATGAGCAGTTCTTC
TRBJ2-5,TRBV5-1,-,many,CASSLEGRAETQYF,TGCGCCAGCAGCTTGGAGGGCCGAGCAGAGACCCAGTACTTC
TRBJ2-1,TRBV6-5,-,many,CASSLDRTTYNEQFF,TGTGCCAGCAGTCTTGACCGGACAACCTACAATGAGCAGTTCTTC
TRBJ1-2,TRBV7-9,-,many,CASSLAQGVALGYPF,TGTGCCAGCAGCTTAGCCCAAGGGGTGGCGTTAGGCTACCCCTTC
TRBJ2-1,TRBV13,TRBD2,many,CASSLTHSGGAGNEQFF,TGTGCCAGCAGCCTAACCCATAGCGGGGGGGCGGGTAATGAGCAGTTCTTC
TRBJ1-3,TRBV28,TRBD1,-,CASSFNRGGGNTIYF,TGTGCCAGCAGTTTCAACAGGGGAGGAGGAAACACCATATATTTT
TRBJ2-3,TRBV7-9,-,many,CASSLEGSTDTQYF,TGTGCCAGCAGCTTAGAGGGCAGCACAGATACGCAGTATTTT
TRBJ2-3,TRBV28,TRBD1,-,CASSGGTGGPLVDTQYF,TGTGCCAGCAGTGGGGGGACAGGGGGGCCGTTGGTCGATACGCAGTATTTT
TRBJ2-2,TRBV12-3/TRBV12-4,-,many,CASSFRSLRTGELFF,TGTGCCAGCAGTTTTCGATCACTCCGCACCGGGGAGCTGTTTTTT